This TCR beta chain derives from a study of blood T cells in healthy people across ages. Findings of the study overall: Higher diversity and more naive CD4+ cells were features of long-lived donors, compared to aged donors. A strong correlation was seen between TCR beta diversity and naive T cell percentage.

This clonotype was seen a handful of times. Antigen specificity is unknown. A sample-barcoded 5' primer and a J-beta primer mix were used in a second PCR of roughly 7 to 12 cycles. Each cDNA molecule, via a template-switch adaptor with 12 random nucleotides, was tagged. Researchers report that each sample yielded at least 2.5 million CDR3-containing paired-end reads. TCRdb analysed the 5' RACE reads with MiXCR anew, one entry per CDR3 protein. This table has 850,000 to 1,000,000 distinct CDR3 sequences, approximately 50% appearing once. J gave up 6 bases and V 6 bases, and 12 bases lay outside the gene matches. This CDR3 contains 16 residues.

The sequence came from an older woman in good health. Sequenced material: blood. The chain has TRBV12-3 or TRBV12-4 and TRBJ2-1; TRBD2 matches 9 bases. The CDR3 here is CASRSTGTSSPNEQFF. Here the CDR3 DNA reads TGTGCCAGCAGAAGTACCGGGACTAGCAGTCCCAATGAGCAGTTCTTC.